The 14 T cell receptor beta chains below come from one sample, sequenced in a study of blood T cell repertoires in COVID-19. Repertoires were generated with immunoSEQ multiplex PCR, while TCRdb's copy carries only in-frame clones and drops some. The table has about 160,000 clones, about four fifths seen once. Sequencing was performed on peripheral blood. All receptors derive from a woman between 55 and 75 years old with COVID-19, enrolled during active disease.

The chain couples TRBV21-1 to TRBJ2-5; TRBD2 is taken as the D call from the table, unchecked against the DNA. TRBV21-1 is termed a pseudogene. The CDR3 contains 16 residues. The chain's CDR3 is CASSIRKSRREETQYF. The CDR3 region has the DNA TGTGCCAGCAGCATTCGAAAGTCCAGGAGGGAAGAGACCCAGTACTTC.

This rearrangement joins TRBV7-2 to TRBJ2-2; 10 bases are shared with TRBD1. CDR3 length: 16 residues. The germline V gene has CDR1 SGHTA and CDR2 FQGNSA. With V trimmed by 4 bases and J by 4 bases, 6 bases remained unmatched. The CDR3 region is CASSSGQGDLTGELFF. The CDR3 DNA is TGTGCCAGCAGCTCCGGACAGGGGGACCTCACCGGGGAGCTGTTTTTT.

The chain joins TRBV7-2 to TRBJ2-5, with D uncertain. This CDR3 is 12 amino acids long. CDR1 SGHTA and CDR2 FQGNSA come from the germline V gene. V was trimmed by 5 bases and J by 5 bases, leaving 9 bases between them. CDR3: CASSLGRETQYF. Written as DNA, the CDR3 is TGTGCCAGCAGCCTAGGTCGGGAGACCCAGTACTTC.

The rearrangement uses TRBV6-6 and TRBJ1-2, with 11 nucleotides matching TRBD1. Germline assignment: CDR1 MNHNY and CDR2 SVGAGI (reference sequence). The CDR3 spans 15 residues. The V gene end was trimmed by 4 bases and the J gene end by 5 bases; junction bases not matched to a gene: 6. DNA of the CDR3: TGTGCCAGCAGTTCCGGACAGGGGGCGCGTTATGGCTACACCTTC. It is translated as CASSSGQGARYGYTF.

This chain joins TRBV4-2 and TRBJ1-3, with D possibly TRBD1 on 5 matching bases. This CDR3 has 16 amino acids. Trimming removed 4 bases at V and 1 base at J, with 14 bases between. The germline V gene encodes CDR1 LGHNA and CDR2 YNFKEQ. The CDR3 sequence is CASSRGDSRSGNTIYF. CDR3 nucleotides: TGTGCCAGCAGCCGGGGCGACAGCCGGTCTGGAAACACCATATATTTT.

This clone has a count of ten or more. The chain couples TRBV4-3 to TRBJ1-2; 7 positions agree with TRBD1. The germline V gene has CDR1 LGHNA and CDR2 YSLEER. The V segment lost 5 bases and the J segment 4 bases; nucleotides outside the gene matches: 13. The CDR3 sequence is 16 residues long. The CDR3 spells CASSKGLTGSGYGYTF. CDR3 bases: TGCGCCAGCAGCAAAGGATTGACAGGGTCTGGCTATGGCTACACCTTC.

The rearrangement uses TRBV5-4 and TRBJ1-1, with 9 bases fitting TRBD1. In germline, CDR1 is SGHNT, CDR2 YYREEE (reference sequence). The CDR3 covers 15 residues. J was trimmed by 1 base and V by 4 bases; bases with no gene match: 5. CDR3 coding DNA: TGTGCCAGCAGCCCGCGGACAGGGGAGAACACTGAAGCTTTCTTT. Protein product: CASSPRTGENTEAFF.

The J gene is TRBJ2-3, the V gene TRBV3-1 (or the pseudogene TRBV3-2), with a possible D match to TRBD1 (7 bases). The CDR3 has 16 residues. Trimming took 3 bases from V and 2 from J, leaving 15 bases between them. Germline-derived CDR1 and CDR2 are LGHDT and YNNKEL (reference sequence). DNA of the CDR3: TGTGCCAGCAGCCAGGAGGGTACAGGGGCCACAGATACGCAGTATTTT. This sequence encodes CASSQEGTGATDTQYF.

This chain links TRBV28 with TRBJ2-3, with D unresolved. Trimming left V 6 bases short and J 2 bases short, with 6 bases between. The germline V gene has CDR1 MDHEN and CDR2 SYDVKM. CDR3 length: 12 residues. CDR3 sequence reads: CASRSSTDTQYF. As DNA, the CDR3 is TGTGCCAGCAGGTCCTCCACAGATACGCAGTATTTT.

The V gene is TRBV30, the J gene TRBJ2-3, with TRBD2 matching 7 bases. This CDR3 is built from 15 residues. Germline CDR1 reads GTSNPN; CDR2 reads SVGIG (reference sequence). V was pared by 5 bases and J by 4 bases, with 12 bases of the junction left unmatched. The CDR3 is CAWGSGGRRSDTQYF. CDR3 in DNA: TGTGCCTGGGGGTCCGGCGGGAGACGGTCAGATACGCAGTATTTT.

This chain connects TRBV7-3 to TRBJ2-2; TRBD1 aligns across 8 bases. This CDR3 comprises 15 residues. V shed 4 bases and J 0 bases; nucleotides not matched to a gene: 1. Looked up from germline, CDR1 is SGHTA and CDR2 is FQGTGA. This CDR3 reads CASSWDRSNTGELFF. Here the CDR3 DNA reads TGTGCCAGCAGCTGGGACAGGTCGAACACCGGGGAGCTGTTTTTT.

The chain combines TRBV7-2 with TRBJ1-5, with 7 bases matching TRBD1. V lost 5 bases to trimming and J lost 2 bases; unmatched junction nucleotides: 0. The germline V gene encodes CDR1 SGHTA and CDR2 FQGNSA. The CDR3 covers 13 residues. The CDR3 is CASSGQGNQPQHF. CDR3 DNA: TGTGCCAGCAGCGGACAGGGCAATCAGCCCCAGCATTTT.

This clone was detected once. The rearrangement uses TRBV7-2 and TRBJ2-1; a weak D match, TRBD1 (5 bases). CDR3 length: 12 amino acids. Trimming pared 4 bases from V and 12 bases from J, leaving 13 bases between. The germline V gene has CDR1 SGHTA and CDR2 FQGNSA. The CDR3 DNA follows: TGTGCCAGCAGCTCCACGACAGCGTCGCAGTTCTTC. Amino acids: CASSSTTASQFF.

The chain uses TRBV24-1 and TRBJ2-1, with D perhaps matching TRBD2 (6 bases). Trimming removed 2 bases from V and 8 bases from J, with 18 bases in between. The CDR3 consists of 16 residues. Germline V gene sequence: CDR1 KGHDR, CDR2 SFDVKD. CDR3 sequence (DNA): TGTGCCACCAGTGATTCCCCCACCGGCGGGGCCCATGAGCAGTTCTTC. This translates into CATSDSPTGGAHEQFF.